These 32 T cell receptor beta chains share one sample of origin, sequenced in a study of blood T cell repertoires in COVID-19. TCRdb's table, derived via immunoSEQ multiplex PCR, lists solely in-frame clones and lacks some. The table includes 180,000 or so clones, approximately 84% detected once. Sequencing input: peripheral blood. The receptors come from a human donor with acute or convalescent COVID-19. The donor label of this sample is uncertain.

This clone was seen just once. This chain joins TRBV4-2 and TRBJ2-3; 12 bases fit TRBD2. CDR1 and CDR2 from the germline V gene are LGHNA and YNFKEQ. After removal of 1 base from V and 3 bases from J, the junction contained 5 bases not matched to a gene. CDR3 length: 17 residues. CDR3 in DNA: TGTGCCAGCAGCCAAGTGCTAGCGGGAGGGAGTACAGATACGCAGTATTTT. Translation gives CASSQVLAGGSTDTQYF.

This sequence joins TRBV14 and TRBJ1-2, with D maybe TRBD1 (5 bases). V lost 0 bases, J lost 6 bases, and 8 bases lay in between. The CDR3 runs to 13 residues. The V gene's germline CDR1 is SGHDN and CDR2 FVKESK. CDR3 DNA sequence: TGTGCCAGCAGCCAAGACAGGGATAATGGCTACACCTTC. Its protein product is CASSQDRDNGYTF.

In DNA form, the CDR3 reads TGTGCCAGCAGCTTGGGTCACAGTACCGGGGAGCTGTTTTTT. Translating it yields CASSLGHSTGELFF. The V and J genes are TRBV5-6 and TRBJ2-2, with D uncertain. Germline-derived CDR1 and CDR2 are SGHDT and YYEEEE. The ends were cut back, 0 bases at V and 5 bases at J, with 8 bases in the middle. This CDR3 comprises 14 residues.

This clone was detected once. V and J are TRBV7-9 and TRBJ2-3; D not resolved. CDR1 and CDR2 from the germline V gene are SEHNR and FQNEAQ (reference sequence). The CDR3 covers 19 residues. Trimming removed 1 base at V and 0 bases at J, with 20 bases between. CDR3 residues: CASSLGAVWAQTSTDTQYF. CDR3 DNA: TGTGCCAGCAGCTTAGGAGCAGTTTGGGCCCAAACTAGCACAGATACGCAGTATTTT.

This chain links TRBV7-2 with TRBJ2-7; TRBD2 aligns across 8 bases. This CDR3 comprises 14 residues. Germline V CDR1 and CDR2: SGHTA, FQGNSA. Trimming cost V 1 base and J 6 bases; bases outside gene matches: 5. CDR3 DNA: TGTGCCAGCAGCTTAGGCGGGACTAGTCCCGAGCAGTACTTC. Translating it yields CASSLGGTSPEQYF.

The rearrangement joins TRBV10-3 to TRBJ1-5; D possibly corresponds to TRBD1 (6 bases). The CDR3 has 15 amino acids. Germline CDR1 is ENHRY and CDR2 is SYGVKD. V shed 4 bases and J shed 4 bases, with 14 bases lying between them. The CDR3 bases are TGTGCCATCAGTGCTTCTCTACAGGGTAATCAGCCCCAGCATTTT. This codes for CAISASLQGNQPQHF.

The chain has TRBV9 and TRBJ2-2, with a weak D call TRBD1 (5 bases). Germline V CDR1 and CDR2: SGDLS, YYNGEE. This CDR3 has 15 amino acids. The V end lost 3 bases, the J end lost 3 bases, and 12 bases lay between the germline ends. DNA of the CDR3: TGTGCCAGCAGCGCCGCAGGGTCGTACACCGGGGAGCTGTTTTTT. It translates to CASSAAGSYTGELFF.

The genes are TRBV3-1 (or the pseudogene TRBV3-2) and TRBJ2-7; 8 nucleotides align to TRBD2. Trimming cost V 3 bases and J 3 bases; bases outside gene matches: 10. The CDR3 extends over 16 amino acids. Germline values: CDR1 LGHDT, CDR2 YNNKEL (reference sequence). CDR3 sequence reads: CASSHGEAGGGYEQYF. In nucleotides, the CDR3 is TGTGCCAGCAGCCATGGGGAGGCGGGGGGCGGCTACGAGCAGTACTTC.

Details on this clone: Other nucleotide sequences from this sample produce the same CDR3. V and J are TRBV5-1 and TRBJ1-5, with D perhaps TRBD1 (6 bases). Trimming shortened V by 3 bases and J by 4 bases, and 11 bases separated the two germline ends. The CDR3 consists of 14 residues. Germline CDR1 is SGHRS and CDR2 is YFSETQ. CDR3 region: CASSSGQPNQPQHF. The CDR3 DNA follows: TGCGCCAGCAGCTCAGGACAGCCAAATCAGCCCCAGCATTTT.

The chain couples TRBV6-5 to TRBJ2-7; D remains unclear. Trimming pared 2 bases from V and 8 bases from J, leaving 22 bases between. The CDR3 sequence is 16 residues long. Germline V lookup: CDR1 MNHEY, CDR2 SVGAGI. In DNA, the CDR3 is TGTGCCAGCAGTTACGAGGCCCCTCCTGCTTCGAATCAGCAGTACTTC. This encodes CASSYEAPPASNQQYF.

This clone has only one observation. CDR3 in DNA: TGCAGCGTTGGGACAGGGTTTTTCGAGCAGTACTTC. It translates to CSVGTGFFEQYF. The V and J genes are TRBV29-1 and TRBJ2-7; TRBD1 agrees at 8 bases. Germline V gene data show CDR1 as SQVTM and CDR2 as ANQGSEA. The CDR3 sequence is 12 residues long. V shed 4 bases and J 6 bases; nucleotides not matched to a gene: 5.

The chain employs TRBV7-9 and TRBJ2-1, with TRBD2 identical over 9 bases. The CDR3 extends over 17 amino acids. Germline-derived CDR1 and CDR2 are SEHNR and FQNEAQ (reference sequence). Trimming cost V 5 bases and J 7 bases; bases outside gene matches: 15. In DNA, the CDR3 is TGTGCCAGCAGCCAGGGGCTAGGGTCTAGCGGGAATAATGAGCAGTTCTTC. The encoded protein is CASSQGLGSSGNNEQFF.

V gene TRBV3-1 (or the pseudogene TRBV3-2) combines with J gene TRBJ2-7; D perhaps matches TRBD2 (6 bases). V lost 4 bases, J lost 7 bases, and 17 bases lay in between. CDR3 length equals 14 residues. The V gene's germline CDR1 is LGHDT and CDR2 YNNKEL (reference sequence). In DNA form, the CDR3 reads TGTGCCAGCAGCCCTCATTGGGACTCCGTTGAGCAGTACTTC. Translated, it gives CASSPHWDSVEQYF.

The V and J genes are TRBV7-2 and TRBJ2-3; D is perhaps TRBD2 (6 bases). CDR3 length: 15 residues. Germline V gives CDR1 SGHTA, CDR2 FQGNSA. V gave up 3 bases and J gave up 0 bases, with 10 bases separating them. In DNA, the CDR3 is TGTGCCAGCAGCTTCCCGGGACTGAGCACAGATACGCAGTATTTT. Translation: CASSFPGLSTDTQYF.

This chain links TRBV30 with TRBJ2-5, with D unresolved. CDR3 size: 13 residues. Trimming took 1 base from V and 5 from J, leaving 11 bases between them. Germline V gene lookup returns CDR1 GTSNPN and CDR2 SVGIG (reference sequence). This CDR3 reads CAWSGPLPETQYF. CDR3 nucleotides: TGTGCCTGGAGTGGCCCCCTACCCGAGACCCAGTACTTC. Full variable domain (missing parts from reference TRBV30 and TRBJ2-5): SQTIHQWPATLVQPVGSPLSLECTVEGTSNPNLYWYRQAAGRGLQLLFYSVGIGQISSEVPQNLSASRPQDRQFILSSKKLLLSDSGFYLCAWSGPLPETQYFGPGTRLLVL.

This chain connects TRBV18 to TRBJ1-1, with TRBD1 identical over 9 bases. Germline-derived CDR1 and CDR2 are KGHSH and LQKENI. This CDR3 has 15 amino acids. Trimming took 3 bases from V and 4 from J; bases not matched to a gene: 6. Here the CDR3 reads CASSPSGQGSTEAFF. CDR3 in DNA: TGTGCCAGCTCACCGTCGGGACAGGGTAGCACTGAAGCTTTCTTT.

This chain connects TRBV18 to TRBJ1-1, with 9 bases lining up with TRBD1. The CDR3 is 18 residues long. V shed 6 bases, J shed 0 bases, and the junction held 14 bases outside the gene matches. In germline, CDR1 is KGHSH, CDR2 LQKENI. CDR3 in amino acids: CASSLSAPGTGMNTEAFF. CDR3 in DNA: TGTGCCAGCTCTCTAAGCGCCCCCGGGACAGGGATGAACACTGAAGCTTTCTTT.

This clone was seen just once. This chain joins TRBV5-1 and TRBJ1-1; unclear D gene. Germline lookup yields CDR1 SGHRS and CDR2 YFSETQ. The CDR3 is made up of 15 amino acids. V lost 2 bases and J 0 bases, leaving 11 bases between the germline ends. The CDR3 spells CASSFERNLNTEAFF. The CDR3 coding sequence is TGCGCCAGCAGCTTTGAGCGGAACCTGAACACTGAAGCTTTCTTT. The variable domain in full, completed from reference TRBV5-1 and TRBJ1-1, reads KAGVTQTPRYLIKTRGQQVTLSCSPISGHRSVSWYQQTPGQGLQFLFEYFSETQRNKGNFPGRFSGRQFSNSRSEMNVSTLELGDSALYLCASSFERNLNTEAFFGQGTRLTVV.

The chain is built from TRBV5-8 and TRBJ1-1; TRBD1 is a possible D gene (5 bases). The CDR3 is 14 amino acids. V was shortened by 5 bases and J by 4 bases, with 15 bases between the two germline ends. Germline V gene sequence: CDR1 SGHTS, CDR2 YDEGEE. The CDR3 DNA follows: TGTGCCAGCAGGACTAACGGGGGGGGCACTGAAGCTTTCTTT. It encodes CASRTNGGGTEAFF.

V gene TRBV28 combines with J gene TRBJ1-2, with 7 nucleotides matching TRBD1. Losses at the gene ends were 6 bases for V and 6 bases for J; bases not matched to a gene: 19. CDR1 and CDR2 (germline): MDHEN, SYDVKM. The CDR3 has 17 residues. CDR3 bases: TGTGCCAGCAGGGAATGGGGAGGCCCAGGGGGAGGAGATGGCTACACCTTC. Amino acids: CASREWGGPGGGDGYTF.

The V gene is TRBV9, the J gene TRBJ2-7; TRBD1 aligns across 8 bases. V shed 4 bases, J shed 0 bases, and the junction held 6 bases outside the gene matches. The CDR3 is made up of 15 amino acids. The germline V gene encodes CDR1 SGDLS and CDR2 YYNGEE. The CDR3 DNA sequence: TGTGCCAGCAGCCCCCGGGACAGGAGCTCCTACGAGCAGTACTTC. Amino acid sequence: CASSPRDRSSYEQYF.

The chain recombines TRBV3-1 (or the pseudogene TRBV3-2) with TRBJ2-3; 9 bases are a match to TRBD2. Per germline, CDR1 LGHDT and CDR2 YNNKEL (reference sequence). The CDR3 extends over 15 amino acids. V dropped 0 bases and J dropped 6; count of bases not matched to a gene: 4. The CDR3 sequence is CASSQDGSGSDTQYF. The CDR3 DNA follows: TGTGCCAGCAGCCAAGATGGTAGCGGGAGTGATACGCAGTATTTT.

The chain combines TRBV29-1 with TRBJ1-2; tentatively, D is TRBD1 (6 bases). CDR1 and CDR2 from the germline V gene are SQVTM and ANQGSEA. This CDR3 is 15 amino acids long. The V and J ends lost 3 bases and 2 bases respectively, with 16 bases between them. CDR3 sequence: CSVELRAGANYGYTF. CDR3 in DNA: TGCAGCGTTGAGCTCCGGGCAGGGGCGAACTATGGCTACACCTTC.

The chain is built from TRBV18 and TRBJ2-2; D uncertain. Trimming shortened V by 2 bases and J by 2 bases, and 9 bases separated the two germline ends. This CDR3 is 15 amino acids long. Germline CDR1 KGHSH, CDR2 LQKENI. The CDR3 region is CASSPGPGNTGELFF. CDR3 in DNA: TGTGCCAGCTCACCAGGGCCAGGAAACACCGGGGAGCTGTTTTTT.

The chain joins TRBV5-1 to TRBJ2-3; 7 bases align to TRBD2. In germline, CDR1 is SGHRS, CDR2 YFSETQ. CDR3 length: 14 amino acids. With 0 bases clipped from V and 7 bases from J, the junction kept 5 bases outside the gene matches. The CDR3, as DNA: TGCGCCAGCAGCTTGGAGGGAGGGTCAAATACGCAGTATTTT. Translation gives CASSLEGGSNTQYF.

V and J are TRBV10-3 and TRBJ2-1, with TRBD1 identical over 7 bases. CDR1 and CDR2 (germline): ENHRY, SYGVKD. J lost 2 bases, V lost 6 bases, and 4 bases had no gene match. The CDR3 runs 14 residues. The CDR3 reads CAISGTAAYNEQFF. The DNA of the CDR3 is TGTGCCATCAGCGGGACAGCCGCCTACAATGAGCAGTTCTTC.

The CDR3, as DNA: TGCAGTGCTAGTCAACAGGGGGGATCCTACGAGCAGTACTTC. It translates to CSASQQGGSYEQYF. V is TRBV20-1 and J is TRBJ2-7, with TRBD1 identical over 8 bases. Germline CDR1 is DFQATT and CDR2 is SNEGSKA (reference sequence). J lost 1 base, V lost 3 bases, and 5 bases had no gene match. The length of the CDR3 is 14 residues.

The chain links TRBV5-4 to TRBJ2-7, with 8 bases matching TRBD1. This CDR3 contains 14 residues. Germline CDR1 reads SGHNT; CDR2 reads YYREEE (reference sequence). Trimming took 3 bases from V and 6 from J; bases not matched to a gene: 8. CDR3 loop: CASSSGQGRGEQYF. For the CDR3, the DNA is TGTGCCAGCAGCTCCGGACAGGGTCGGGGCGAGCAGTACTTC.

This chain uses TRBV7-2 with TRBJ1-1; D is unresolved. This CDR3 contains 15 residues. Germline CDR1 and CDR2: SGHTA and FQGNSA. V was shortened by 2 bases and J by 1 base, with 11 bases between the two germline ends. CDR3 DNA sequence: TGTGCCAGCAGCTTAAGTAACCGGGGGAACACTGAAGCTTTCTTT. This translates into CASSLSNRGNTEAFF.

This sequence joins TRBV19 and TRBJ1-2, with D perhaps TRBD1 (5 bases). The CDR3 is 15 amino acids. The germline V and J ends were trimmed by 3 bases and 0 bases, with 11 bases remaining between them. CDR1 is LNHDA and CDR2 is SQIVND in the germline V gene (reference sequence). For the CDR3, the DNA is TGTGCCAGTAGTATTACCGGCAGGGCTAACTATGGCTACACCTTC. Its translation is CASSITGRANYGYTF.

This clone was counted once. The rearrangement uses TRBV10-3 and TRBJ2-2, with 7 bases that match TRBD1. CDR3 length equals 17 residues. V lost 0 bases to trimming and J lost 5 bases; unmatched junction nucleotides: 9. Germline CDR1 and CDR2: ENHRY and SYGVKD. DNA for the CDR3: TGTGCCATCAGTGAGTCAAAAGGGGGCATAGGAACCGGGGAGCTGTTTTTT. This encodes CAISESKGGIGTGELFF.

The chain couples TRBV5-8 to TRBJ2-2; TRBD1 matches at 7 bases. Germline V gene lookup returns CDR1 SGHTS and CDR2 YDEGEE. There are 14 residues in the CDR3. With V trimmed by 9 bases and J by 3 bases, 8 bases remained unmatched. The CDR3 spells CATADRRYTGELFF. As DNA, the CDR3 is TGTGCCACCGCGGACAGGCGATACACCGGGGAGCTGTTTTTT. Variable domain in full (rest from reference TRBV5-8 and TRBJ2-2): EAGVTQSPTHLIKTRGQQATLRCSPISGHTSVYWYQQALGLGLQFLLWYDEGEERNRGNFPPRFSGRQFPNYSSELNVNALELEDSALYLCATADRRYTGELFFGEGSRLTVL.